These 7 T cell receptor beta chains originate from one sample sequenced in a study of CD8+ T cells in alopecia areata. RNA extraction and reverse transcription yielded cDNA as sequencing template. Using immunoSEQ multiplex PCR, the repertoire was profiled, and TCRdb retains in-frame clones only, with some absent. Here the sample spans around 150,000 clones, under 70% being singletons. Specified treatment: oral pan-JAK inhibitor, 5-10 mg twice daily. Sample: CD4+ T cells sorted from blood, taken at week 4, from a patient treated with tofacitinib. The receptors stem from a human donor with alopecia areata.

The rearrangement joins TRBV29-1 to TRBJ1-2; no clear D. CDR1 is SQVTM, CDR2 ANQGSEA, per germline. With 6 bases removed from V and 7 bases from J, the gap between germline ends came to 18 bases. The CDR3 runs 13 residues. Here the CDR3 reads CSVTASGLRGYTF. CDR3 DNA sequence: TGCAGCGTGACGGCATCGGGGTTGCGTGGCTACACCTTC. Drawing the rest from reference TRBV29-1 and TRBJ1-2, the complete variable domain is SAVISQKPSRDICQRGTSLTIQCQVDSQVTMMFWYRQQPGQSLTLIATANQGSEATYESGFVIDKFPISRPNLTFSTLTVSNMSPEDSSIYLCSVTASGLRGYTFGSGTRLTVV.

The chain has TRBV4-3 and TRBJ1-2; D unclear. Per germline, CDR1 LGHNA and CDR2 YSLEER. Trimming left V 0 bases short and J 1 base short, with 12 bases between. CDR3 length equals 16 residues. CDR3 region: CASSQDLGAVNYGYTF. The CDR3 DNA reads TGCGCCAGCAGCCAAGATTTGGGCGCTGTTAACTATGGCTACACCTTC.

The rearrangement joins TRBV10-3 to TRBJ2-3, with D tentatively TRBD1 or TRBD2 (5 bases each). Germline values: CDR1 ENHRY, CDR2 SYGVKD. Between the trimmed V and J ends, which lost 4 bases and 2 bases, there was a span of 13 bases. This CDR3 has 15 residues. The CDR3 region has the DNA TGTGCCATCAGTGCGAGGGGACCCAACACAGATACGCAGTATTTT. Translated: CAISARGPNTDTQYF.

The chain recombines TRBV25-1 with TRBJ1-1; D is unclear. V was pared by 4 bases and J by 4 bases, with 13 bases between. Germline lookup yields CDR1 MGHDK and CDR2 SYGVNS. The CDR3 has 14 residues. The CDR3 region has the DNA TGTGCCAGCAGTGGGCCCGGAGGGAGCACTGAAGCTTTCTTT. Translation: CASSGPGGSTEAFF.

This rearrangement joins TRBV7-2 to TRBJ2-7; TRBD1 matches at 10 bases. Trimming cost V 5 bases and J 3 bases; bases outside gene matches: 4. The CDR3 runs to 14 residues. Germline V CDR1 and CDR2: SGHTA, FQGNSA. The DNA of the CDR3 is TGTGCCAGCAGCCCCCGGGACAGGGGCTACGAGCAGTACTTC. Its translation: CASSPRDRGYEQYF.

This sequence joins TRBV6-5 and TRBJ1-2; D is possibly TRBD1 (5 bases). The CDR3 contains 12 residues. Trimming stripped 6 bases from V and 10 bases from J, with 15 bases between. Germline assignment: CDR1 MNHEY and CDR2 SVGAGI. CDR3 region: CASRRTRDDYTF. The DNA of the CDR3 is TGTGCCAGCAGACGGACCAGGGATGACTACACCTTC.

The rearrangement uses TRBV30 and TRBJ1-2, with unresolved D. The CDR3 extends over 14 amino acids. V was clipped by 3 bases and J by 4 bases, with 15 bases between them. Germline-derived CDR1 and CDR2 are GTSNPN and SVGIG (reference sequence). CDR3 DNA: TGTGCCTGGAGAAAAGATGGGCAGCCCTATGGCTACACCTTC. It specifies CAWRKDGQPYGYTF.